This TCR beta chain was captured by sequencing in a study of technical replicates of blood from a handful of donors. Germline V gene data show CDR1 as LNHNV and CDR2 as YYDKDF (reference sequence). V lost 4 bases, J lost 4 bases, and 6 bases stayed unmatched. The CDR3 sequence is 17 residues long. Sequencing used immunoSEQ multiplex PCR; TCRdb keeps in-frame clones, though not all of them. Of about 62,000 clones listed, about 89% are singletons. The V and J genes are TRBV15 and TRBJ2-1, with TRBD2 matching 14 bases. The sequenced sample was PBMCs. This receptor was taken from a human donor in good health. Some clones in this sample may be carry-over from other donors' samples. The CDR3 DNA follows: TGTGCCACCAGCACAGACGGGACTAGCGGGAGATACAATGAGCAGTTCTTC. Translating it yields CATSTDGTSGRYNEQFF.